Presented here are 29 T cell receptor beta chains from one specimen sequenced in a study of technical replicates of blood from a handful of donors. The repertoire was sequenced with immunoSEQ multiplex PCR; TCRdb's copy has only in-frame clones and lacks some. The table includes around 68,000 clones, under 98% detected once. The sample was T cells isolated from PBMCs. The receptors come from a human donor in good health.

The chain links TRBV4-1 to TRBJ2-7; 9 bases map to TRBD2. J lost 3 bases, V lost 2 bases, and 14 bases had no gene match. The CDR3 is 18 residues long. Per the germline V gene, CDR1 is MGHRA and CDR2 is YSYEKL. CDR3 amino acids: CASSQTGLALAGFYEQYF. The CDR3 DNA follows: TGCGCCAGCAGCCAAACTGGACTTGCGCTAGCGGGATTCTACGAGCAGTACTTC.

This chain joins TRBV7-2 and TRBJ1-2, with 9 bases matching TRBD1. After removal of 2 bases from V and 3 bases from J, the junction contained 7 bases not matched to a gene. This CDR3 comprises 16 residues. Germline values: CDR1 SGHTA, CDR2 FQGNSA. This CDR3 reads CASSLWTGEFYYGYTF. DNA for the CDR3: TGTGCCAGCAGCTTATGGACAGGGGAGTTTTACTATGGCTACACCTTC.

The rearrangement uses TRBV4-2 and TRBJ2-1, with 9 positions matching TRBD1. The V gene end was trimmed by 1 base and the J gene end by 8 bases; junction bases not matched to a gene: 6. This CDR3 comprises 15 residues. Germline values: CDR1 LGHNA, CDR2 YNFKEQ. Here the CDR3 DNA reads TGTGCCAGCAGCCAAGTCGGGACAGGGATCGATGAGCAGTTCTTC. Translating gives CASSQVGTGIDEQFF.

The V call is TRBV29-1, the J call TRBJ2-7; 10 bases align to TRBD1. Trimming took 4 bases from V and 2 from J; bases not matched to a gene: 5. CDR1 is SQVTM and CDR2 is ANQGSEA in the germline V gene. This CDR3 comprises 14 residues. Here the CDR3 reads CSVVWTGGTYEQYF. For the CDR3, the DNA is TGCAGCGTTGTTTGGACAGGGGGGACCTACGAGCAGTACTTC.

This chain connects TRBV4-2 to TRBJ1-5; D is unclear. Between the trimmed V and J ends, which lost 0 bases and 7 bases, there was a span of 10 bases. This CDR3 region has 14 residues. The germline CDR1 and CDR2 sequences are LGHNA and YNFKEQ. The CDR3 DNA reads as TGTGCCAGCAGCCAAGATCGAGTGTGGCAGCCCCAGCATTTT. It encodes CASSQDRVWQPQHF.

The chain's CDR3 is CASSPGQGYEAFF. CDR3 in DNA: TGTGCCAGCAGCCCGGGACAGGGTTACGAAGCTTTCTTT. The V call is TRBV5-8, the J call TRBJ1-1, with 9 bases fitting TRBD1. Trimming took 4 bases from V and 8 from J; bases not matched to a gene: 6. The CDR3 spans 13 residues. Germline-derived CDR1 and CDR2 are SGHTS and YDEGEE.

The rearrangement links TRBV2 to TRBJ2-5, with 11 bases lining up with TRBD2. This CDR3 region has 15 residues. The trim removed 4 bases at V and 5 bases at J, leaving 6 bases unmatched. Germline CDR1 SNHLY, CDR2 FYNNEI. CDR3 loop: CASSAGTSGAETQYF. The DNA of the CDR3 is TGTGCCAGCAGTGCCGGGACTAGCGGCGCGGAGACCCAGTACTTC.

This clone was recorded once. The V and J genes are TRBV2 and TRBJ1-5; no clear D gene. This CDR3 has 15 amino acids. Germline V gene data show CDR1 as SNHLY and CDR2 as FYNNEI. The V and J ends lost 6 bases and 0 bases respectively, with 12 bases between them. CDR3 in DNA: TGTGCCAGCAGGAGAGAGGTGAATAGCAATCAGCCCCAGCATTTT. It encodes CASRREVNSNQPQHF.

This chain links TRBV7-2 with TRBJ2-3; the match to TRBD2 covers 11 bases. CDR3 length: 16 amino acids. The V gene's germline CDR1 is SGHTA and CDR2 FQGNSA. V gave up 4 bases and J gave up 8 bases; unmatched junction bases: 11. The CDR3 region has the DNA TGTGCCAGCAGCTCGCCGGGACTAGCGGCCAGTGTTACGCAGTATTTT. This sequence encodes CASSSPGLAASVTQYF.

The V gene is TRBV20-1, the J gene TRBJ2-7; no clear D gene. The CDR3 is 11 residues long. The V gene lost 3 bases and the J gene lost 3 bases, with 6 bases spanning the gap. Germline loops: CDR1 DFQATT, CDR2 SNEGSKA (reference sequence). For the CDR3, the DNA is TGCAGTGCTAGTAGCCACTACGAGCAGTACTTC. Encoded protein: CSASSHYEQYF.

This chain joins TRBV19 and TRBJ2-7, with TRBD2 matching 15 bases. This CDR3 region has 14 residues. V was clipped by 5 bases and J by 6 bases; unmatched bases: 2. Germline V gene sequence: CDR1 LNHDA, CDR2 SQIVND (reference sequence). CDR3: CASSAGLAGGEQYF. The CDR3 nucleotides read TGTGCCAGTAGTGCGGGACTAGCGGGAGGCGAGCAGTACTTC.

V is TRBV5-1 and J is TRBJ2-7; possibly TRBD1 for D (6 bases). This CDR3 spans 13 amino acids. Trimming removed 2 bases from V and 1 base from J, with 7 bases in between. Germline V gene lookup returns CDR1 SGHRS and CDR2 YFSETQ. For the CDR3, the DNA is TGCGCCAGCAGCTTTGGACAGTCCTACGAGCAGTACTTC. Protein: CASSFGQSYEQYF.

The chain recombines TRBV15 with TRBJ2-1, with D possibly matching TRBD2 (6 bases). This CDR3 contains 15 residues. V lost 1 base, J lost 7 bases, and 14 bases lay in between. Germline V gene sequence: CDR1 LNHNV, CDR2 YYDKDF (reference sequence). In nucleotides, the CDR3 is TGTGCCACCAGCAGAGTTACACTAGCAGGGAATGAGCAGTTCTTC. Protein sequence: CATSRVTLAGNEQFF.

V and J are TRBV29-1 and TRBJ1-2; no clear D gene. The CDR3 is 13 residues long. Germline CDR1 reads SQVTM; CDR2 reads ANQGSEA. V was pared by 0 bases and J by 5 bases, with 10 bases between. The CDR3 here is CSVEDPSGYGYTF. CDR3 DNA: TGCAGCGTTGAAGACCCTAGCGGGTATGGCTACACCTTC.

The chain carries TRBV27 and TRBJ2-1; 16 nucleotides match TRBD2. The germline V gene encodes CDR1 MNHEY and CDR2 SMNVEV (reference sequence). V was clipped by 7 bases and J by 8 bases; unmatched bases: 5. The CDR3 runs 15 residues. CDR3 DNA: TGTGCCAGCAAAAAGGGACTAGCGGGAGGGTATGAGCAGTTCTTC. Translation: CASKKGLAGGYEQFF.

CDR3 DNA: TGTGCCAGCAGCGTAGGCCCTAGCGGGAGCAATGAGCAGTTCTTC. It specifies CASSVGPSGSNEQFF. The chain uses TRBV9 and TRBJ2-1; the match to TRBD2 covers 10 bases. Looked up from germline, CDR1 is SGDLS and CDR2 is YYNGEE. The CDR3 runs 15 residues. V shed 0 bases, J shed 6 bases, and the junction held 3 bases outside the gene matches.

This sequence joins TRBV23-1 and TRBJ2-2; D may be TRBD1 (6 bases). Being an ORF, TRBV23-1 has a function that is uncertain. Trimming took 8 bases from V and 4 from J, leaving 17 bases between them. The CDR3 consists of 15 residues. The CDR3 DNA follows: TGCGCCAGCGGGGGCCCAGGGAGTGCCACCGGGGAGCTGTTTTTT. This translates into CASGGPGSATGELFF.

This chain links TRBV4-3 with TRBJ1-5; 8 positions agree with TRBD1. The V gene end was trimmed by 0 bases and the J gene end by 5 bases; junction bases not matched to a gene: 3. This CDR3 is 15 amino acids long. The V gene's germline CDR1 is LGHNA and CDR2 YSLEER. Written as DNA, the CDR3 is TGCGCCAGCAGCCAAGAGGACAGGGCATATCAGCCCCAGCATTTT. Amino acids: CASSQEDRAYQPQHF.

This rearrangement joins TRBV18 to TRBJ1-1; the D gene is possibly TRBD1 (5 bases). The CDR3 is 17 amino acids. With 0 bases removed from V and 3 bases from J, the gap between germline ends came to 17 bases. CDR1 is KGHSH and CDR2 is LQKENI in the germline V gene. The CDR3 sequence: CASSPPVRLWGDTEAFF. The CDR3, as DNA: TGTGCCAGCTCACCACCGGTCAGGCTGTGGGGGGACACTGAAGCTTTCTTT.

The CDR3 DNA sequence: TGTGCCAGTTTCAGGGGGAACACCGGGGAGCTGTTTTTT. Its protein product is CASFRGNTGELFF. The chain has TRBV19 and TRBJ2-2, with D perhaps TRBD1 (6 bases). The CDR3 covers 13 residues. Per the germline V gene, CDR1 is LNHDA and CDR2 is SQIVND (reference sequence). Trimming removed 8 bases at V and 1 base at J, with 8 bases between.

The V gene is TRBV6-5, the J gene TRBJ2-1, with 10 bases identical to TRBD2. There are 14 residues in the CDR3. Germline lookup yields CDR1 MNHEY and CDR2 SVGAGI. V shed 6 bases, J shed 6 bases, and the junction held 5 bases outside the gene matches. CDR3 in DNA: TGTGCCAGCAGGTTAGCGGGAGGAGGCAATGAGCAGTTCTTC. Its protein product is CASRLAGGGNEQFF.

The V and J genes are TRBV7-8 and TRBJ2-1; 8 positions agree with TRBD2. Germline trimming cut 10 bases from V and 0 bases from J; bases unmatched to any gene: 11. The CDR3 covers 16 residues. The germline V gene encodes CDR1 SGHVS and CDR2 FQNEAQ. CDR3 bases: TGTGCCACCAAAATCTCGCGGGAGGACTCCTACAATGAGCAGTTCTTC. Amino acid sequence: CATKISREDSYNEQFF.

The CDR3 DNA sequence: TGTGCCAGCAGTCCGTGGACAGCAACTAATGAAAAACTGTTTTTT. Translation: CASSPWTATNEKLFF. This sequence joins TRBV27 and TRBJ1-4; D might be TRBD1 (6 bases). V was pared by 5 bases and J by 0 bases, with 10 bases between. CDR3 size: 15 residues. Germline loops: CDR1 MNHEY, CDR2 SMNVEV (reference sequence).

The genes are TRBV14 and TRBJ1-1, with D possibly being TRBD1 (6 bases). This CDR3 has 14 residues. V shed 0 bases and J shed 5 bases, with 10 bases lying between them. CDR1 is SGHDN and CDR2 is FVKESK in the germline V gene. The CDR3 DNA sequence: TGTGCCAGCAGCCAAGATCTTAGGGGGACTGAAGCTTTCTTT. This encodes CASSQDLRGTEAFF.

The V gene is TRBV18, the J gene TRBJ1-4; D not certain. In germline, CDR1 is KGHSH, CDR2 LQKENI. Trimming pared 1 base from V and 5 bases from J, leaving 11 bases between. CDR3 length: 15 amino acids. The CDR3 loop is CASSPQGDPNEKLFF. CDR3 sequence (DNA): TGTGCCAGCTCACCACAGGGAGATCCGAATGAAAAACTGTTTTTT.

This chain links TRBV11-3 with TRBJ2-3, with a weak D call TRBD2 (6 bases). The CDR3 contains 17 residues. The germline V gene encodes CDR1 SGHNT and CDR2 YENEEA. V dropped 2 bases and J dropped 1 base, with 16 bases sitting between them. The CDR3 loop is CASSLSLLGTGTDTQYF. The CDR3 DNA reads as TGTGCCAGCAGCTTAAGCTTGTTAGGGACTGGCACAGATACGCAGTATTTT.

The CDR3 region has the DNA TGTGCCAGCAGCTACACTCCAGCGGGGAATACCTACGAGCAGTACTTC. This sequence encodes CASSYTPAGNTYEQYF. The J gene is TRBJ2-7, the V gene TRBV5-6; 7 positions agree with TRBD2. The CDR3 spans 16 residues. The germline V gene encodes CDR1 SGHDT and CDR2 YYEEEE. The J segment lost 2 bases and the V segment lost 3 bases, leaving 11 bases of the junction unmatched. Full variable domain (outside the CDR3, taken from reference TRBV5-6 and TRBJ2-7): DAGVTQSPTHLIKTRGQQVTLRCSPKSGHDTVSWYQQALGQGPQFIFQYYEEEERQRGNFPDRFSGHQFPNYSSELNVNALLLGDSALYLCASSYTPAGNTYEQYFGPGTRLTVT.

Here the CDR3 reads CASSLEAVYEQYF. The CDR3 DNA sequence: TGTGCCAGCAGTTTAGAGGCGGTCTACGAGCAGTACTTC. The chain joins TRBV28 to TRBJ2-7, with no clear D. Germline V CDR1 and CDR2: MDHEN, SYDVKM. The CDR3 is made up of 13 amino acids. Trimming removed 2 bases from V and 3 bases from J, with 8 bases in between.

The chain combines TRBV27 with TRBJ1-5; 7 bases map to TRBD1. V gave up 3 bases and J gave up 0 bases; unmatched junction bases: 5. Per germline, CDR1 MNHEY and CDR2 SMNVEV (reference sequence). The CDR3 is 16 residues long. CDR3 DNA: TGTGCCAGCAGTTTGTCAGGGGGTTATAGCAATCAGCCCCAGCATTTT. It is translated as CASSLSGGYSNQPQHF.